This T cell receptor beta chain was identified in a study of regulatory T cells in long-lasting Graves disease. Germline CDR1 reads LNHDA; CDR2 reads SQIVND (reference sequence). J was trimmed by 3 bases and V by 5 bases; bases with no gene match: 6. The CDR3 is made up of 14 amino acids. This clonotype was found a few times. The time point was: newly diagnosed GD, antithyroid drugs for less than 3 months. There was RNA extracted from PBMCs, and the TCR library was made from it. Diagnosis followed American Thyroid Association guidelines for Graves' disease. With iRepertoire HTBI primers and Arm-PCR of CDR3 regions, TCR beta libraries were built. TCRdb redid the calling of the multiplex PCR reads with MiXCR, one entry per CDR3 protein. The repertoire holds some 490,000 distinct CDR3 sequences, around 13% seen once, with approximately 9% in the top ten. This same sample was also taken into another study, of T cells in Graves' hyperthyroidism and ophthalmopathy. That source adds: In the first-round RT-PCR of the TCR CDR3, the HTBI primer set was used.

The material was peripheral blood mononuclear cells (PBMCs), obtained at new diagnosis, from a patient treated with antithyroid drugs. The rearrangement joins TRBV19 to TRBJ2-7; TRBD1 matches 8 bases. The source of this sequence is a woman in her thirties with Graves disease. This chain's CDR3 is CASSHGQGFYEQYF. The CDR3 DNA follows: TGTGCCAGTAGTCACGGACAGGGATTCTACGAGCAGTACTTC. Based on the CDR3 plus reference TRBV19 and TRBJ2-7, the full variable domain is DGGITQSPKYLFRKEGQNVTLSCEQNLNHDAMYWYRQDPGQGLRLIYYSQIVNDFQKGDIAEGYSVSREKKESFPLTVTSAQKNPTAFYLCASSHGQGFYEQYFGPGTRLTVT.